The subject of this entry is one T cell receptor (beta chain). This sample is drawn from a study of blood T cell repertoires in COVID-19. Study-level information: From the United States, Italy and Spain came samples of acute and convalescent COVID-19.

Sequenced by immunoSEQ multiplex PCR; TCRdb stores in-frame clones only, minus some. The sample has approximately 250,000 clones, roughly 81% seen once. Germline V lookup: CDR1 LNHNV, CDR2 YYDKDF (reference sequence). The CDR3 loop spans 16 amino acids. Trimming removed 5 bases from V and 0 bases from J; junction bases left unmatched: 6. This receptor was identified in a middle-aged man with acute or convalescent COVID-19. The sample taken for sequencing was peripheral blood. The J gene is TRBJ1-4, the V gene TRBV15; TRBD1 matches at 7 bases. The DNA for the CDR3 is TGTGCCACCAGCGGGGCAGGGGGTGCAACTAATGAAAAACTGTTTTTT. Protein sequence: CATSGAGGATNEKLFF.